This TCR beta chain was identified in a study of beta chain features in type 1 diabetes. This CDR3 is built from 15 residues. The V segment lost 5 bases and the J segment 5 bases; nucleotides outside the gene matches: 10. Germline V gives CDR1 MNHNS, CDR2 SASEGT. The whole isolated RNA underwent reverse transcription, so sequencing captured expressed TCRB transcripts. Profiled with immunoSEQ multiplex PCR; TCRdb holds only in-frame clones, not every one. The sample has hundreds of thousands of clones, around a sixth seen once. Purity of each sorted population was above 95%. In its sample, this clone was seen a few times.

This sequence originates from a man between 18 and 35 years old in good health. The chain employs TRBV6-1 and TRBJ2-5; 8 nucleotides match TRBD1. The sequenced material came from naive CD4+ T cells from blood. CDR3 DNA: TGTGCCAGCAGTCATGCGACAGGGGTACGTGAGACCCAGTACTTC. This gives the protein CASSHATGVRETQYF.